This T cell receptor beta chain derives from a study of identical twins. Study-wide results and limits: Zero-insertion results could be subject to partial confounding by invariant MAIT and iNKT cells. Weaker excess twin sharing was observed in beta out-of-frame sequences. The abundant beta clonotypes from cord blood had fewer insertions, and memory repertoires had none of this.

This CDR3 region has 15 residues. Deletions cut 0 bases from V and 3 bases from J, with 7 bases between. Germline V gene sequence: CDR1 KGHDR, CDR2 SFDVKD. This clonotype came up many times. Its target is not known. TCRdb independently ran MiXCR on the 5' RACE reads; one entry per CDR3 protein. Among approximately 590,000 distinct CDR3 sequences listed, 7.5% to 10% were seen once. The sample was also reused in another study, on yellow fever vaccine responses in identical twins. That study adds: Among the twins, the vaccine T cell response reportedly seemed partly convergent and partly personalized.

The source is a woman under 30 in good health. V gene TRBV24-1 combines with J gene TRBJ2-2; possibly TRBD2 for D (5 bases). The sequenced sample consisted of PBMCs. The CDR3 nucleotides are TGTGCCACCAGTGATTTGCCCGGGGACACCGGGGAGCTGTTTTTT. Translated: CATSDLPGDTGELFF.